Sequencing of this T cell receptor beta chain was carried out in a study of technical replicates of blood from several donors. V lost 5 bases, J lost 5 bases, and 4 bases stayed unmatched. The germline V gene encodes CDR1 SGHVS and CDR2 FQNEAQ. This CDR3 is 14 amino acids long. This clone was seen only once. Repertoires were generated with immunoSEQ multiplex PCR, while TCRdb's copy carries only in-frame clones and drops some. This sample has under 85,000 clones; about 86% occur once, and the top ten carry approximately 5.4%. The rearrangement joins TRBV7-8 to TRBJ1-5; TRBD1 matches 9 bases. The specimen was PBMCs. The clonotype comes from a human donor in good health. Some clones in this sample may be carry-over from other donors' samples. The CDR3 DNA is TGTGCCAGCAGCCTGGGACAGGGCGATCAGCCCCAGCATTTT. Translating it yields CASSLGQGDQPQHF.